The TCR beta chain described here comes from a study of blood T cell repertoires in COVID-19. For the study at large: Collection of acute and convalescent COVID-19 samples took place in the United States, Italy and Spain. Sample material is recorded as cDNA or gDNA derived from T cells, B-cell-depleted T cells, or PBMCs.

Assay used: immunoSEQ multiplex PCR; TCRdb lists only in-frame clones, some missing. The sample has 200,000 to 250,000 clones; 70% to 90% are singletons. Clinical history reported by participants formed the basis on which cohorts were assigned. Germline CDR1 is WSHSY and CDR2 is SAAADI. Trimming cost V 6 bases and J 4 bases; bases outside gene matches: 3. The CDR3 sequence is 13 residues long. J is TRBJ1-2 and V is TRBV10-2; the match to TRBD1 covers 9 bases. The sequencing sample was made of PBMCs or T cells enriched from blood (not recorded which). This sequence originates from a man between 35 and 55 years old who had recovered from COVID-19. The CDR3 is CASRAGQGYGYTF. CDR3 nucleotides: TGCGCCAGCAGAGCGGGACAGGGCTATGGCTACACCTTC.